This TCR beta chain was identified in a study of patients and donors after allogeneic stem cell transplantation. The germline V gene encodes CDR1 MNHEY and CDR2 SVGAGI. The V and J ends lost 6 bases and 11 bases respectively, with 16 bases between them. There are 12 residues in the CDR3. MiXCR, applied by TCRdb to the RT-PCR reads, yields one record per CDR3 protein. This table holds approximately 170,000 distinct CDR3 sequences, approximately 30% found once. The rearrangement links TRBV6-5 to TRBJ1-2; TRBD1 might be the D (5 bases). The sequenced sample was blood, either unsorted or a sorted T cell fraction (not recorded which). This receptor was identified in a human donor who was either an allogeneic HSCT recipient or a stem cell or donor lymphocyte infusion donor (not recorded which). It is not recorded whose cells these are; they may come from a transplant donor. Here the CDR3 DNA reads TGTGCCAGCAGACGACGGGACGCCAGGTACACCTTC. Its protein is CASRRRDARYTF.